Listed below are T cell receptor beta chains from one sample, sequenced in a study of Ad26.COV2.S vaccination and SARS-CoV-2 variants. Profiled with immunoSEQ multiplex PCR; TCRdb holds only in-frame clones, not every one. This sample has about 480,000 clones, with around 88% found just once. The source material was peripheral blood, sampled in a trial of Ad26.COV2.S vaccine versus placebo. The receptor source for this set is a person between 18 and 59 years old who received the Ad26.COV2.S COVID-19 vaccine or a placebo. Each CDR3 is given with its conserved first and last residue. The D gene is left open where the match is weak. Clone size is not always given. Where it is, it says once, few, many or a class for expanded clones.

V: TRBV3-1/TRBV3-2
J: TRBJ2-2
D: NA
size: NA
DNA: TGTGCCAGCAGCCTCTGGGGAGGAACCGGGGAGCTGTTTTTT
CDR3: CASSLWGGTGELFF

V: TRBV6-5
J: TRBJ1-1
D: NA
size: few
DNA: TGTGCCAGTACTCCCCAGGCGAACACTGAAGCTTTCTTT
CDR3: CASTPQANTEAFF

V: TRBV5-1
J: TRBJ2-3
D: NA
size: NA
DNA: TGCGCCAGCAGCCCGGCGGGCGGCACAGATACGCAGTATTTT
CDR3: CASSPAGGTDTQYF

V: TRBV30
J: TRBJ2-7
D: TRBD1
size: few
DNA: TGTGCCTGGAACCGACAGGGCCACGAGCAGTACTTC
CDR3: CAWNRQGHEQYF

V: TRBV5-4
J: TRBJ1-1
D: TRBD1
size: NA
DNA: TGTGCCAGCAGCCCAGTCCCGGGACAGGGGAGGAACACTGAAGCTTTCTTT
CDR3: CASSPVPGQGRNTEAFF

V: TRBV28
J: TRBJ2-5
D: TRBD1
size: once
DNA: TGTGCCAGCAGTTTCCTCGAAAGGGGGCGGTGGGAGACCCAGTACTTC
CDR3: CASSFLERGRWETQYF

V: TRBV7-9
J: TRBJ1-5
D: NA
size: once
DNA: TGTGCCAGCAGCTTTGAGGGGCAGCCCCAGCATTTT
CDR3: CASSFEGQPQHF

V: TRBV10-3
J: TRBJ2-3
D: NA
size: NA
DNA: TGTGCCATCAGTGAGTCGAACGCCCGAGATACGCAGTATTTT
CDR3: CAISESNARDTQYF

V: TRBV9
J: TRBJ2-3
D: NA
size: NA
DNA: TGTGCCAGCAGCGCCGTCTCTCTAGATACGCAGTATTTT
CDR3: CASSAVSLDTQYF

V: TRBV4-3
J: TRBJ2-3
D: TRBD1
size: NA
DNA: TGCGCCAGCAGCCTCCGACAGGGGGCGAGTGCAGATACGCAGTATTTT
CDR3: CASSLRQGASADTQYF

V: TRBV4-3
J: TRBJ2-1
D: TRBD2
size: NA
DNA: TGCGCCAGCAGCCAAGGTCTAGGACTAGCGGAGAATGAGCAGTTCTTC
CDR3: CASSQGLGLAENEQFF

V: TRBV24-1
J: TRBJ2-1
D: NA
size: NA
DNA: TGTGCCACCAGTGATGGAGGGCGGGAAGAAAACAATGAGCAGTTCTTC
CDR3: CATSDGGREENNEQFF

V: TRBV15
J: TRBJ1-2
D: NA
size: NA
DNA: TGTGCCACCAGCAGAGGTGGCCTCAACTATGGCTACACCTTC
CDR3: CATSRGGLNYGYTF

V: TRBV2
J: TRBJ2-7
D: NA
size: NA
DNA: TGTGCCAGCAGTGAAGCTTTAGTCTACGAGCAGTACTTC
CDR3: CASSEALVYEQYF

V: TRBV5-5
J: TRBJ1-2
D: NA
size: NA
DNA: TGTGCCAGCAGCCGTCGGGAGCTTCTCTATGGCTACACCTTC
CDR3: CASSRRELLYGYTF

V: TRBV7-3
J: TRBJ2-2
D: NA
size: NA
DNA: TGTGCCAGCAGCTTTTTATCCGGGGAGCTGTTTTTT
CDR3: CASSFLSGELFF

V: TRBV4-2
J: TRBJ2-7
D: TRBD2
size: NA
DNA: TGTGCCAGCAGCCAAGATCCTAGCGGGAGATCCTACGAGCAGTACTTC
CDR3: CASSQDPSGRSYEQYF

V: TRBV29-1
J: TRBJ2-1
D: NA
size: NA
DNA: TGCAGCGGAGTTGTGGGTATCAATGAGCAGTTCTTC
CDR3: CSGVVGINEQFF

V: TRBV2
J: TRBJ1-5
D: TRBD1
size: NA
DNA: TGTGCCAGCAGTCTGGGGACAGATCTACAGCCCCAGCATTTT
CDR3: CASSLGTDLQPQHF

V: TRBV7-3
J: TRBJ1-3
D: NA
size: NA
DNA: TGTGCCAGCAGCTTAGGGGGGTCGTCTGGAAACACCATATATTTT
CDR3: CASSLGGSSGNTIYF

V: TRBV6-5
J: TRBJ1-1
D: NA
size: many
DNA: TGTGCCAGCAGACTGGGACAAAACACTGAAGCTTTCTTT
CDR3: CASRLGQNTEAFF

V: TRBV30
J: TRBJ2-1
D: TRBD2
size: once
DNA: TGTGCCTGGAGTACTACTAGCGGGAGTCTAAATGAGCAGTTCTTC
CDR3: CAWSTTSGSLNEQFF

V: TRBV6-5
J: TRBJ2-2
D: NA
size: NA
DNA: TGTGCCAGCAGCCGGGCCGGGGAGCTGTTTTTT
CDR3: CASSRAGELFF

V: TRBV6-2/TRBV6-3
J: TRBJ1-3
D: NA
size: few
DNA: TGTGCCAGCAGTGCCATCATAACATTCTCTGGAAACACCATATATTTT
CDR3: CASSAIITFSGNTIYF

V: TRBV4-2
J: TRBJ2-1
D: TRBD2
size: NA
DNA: TGTGCCAGCAGCCTCACGACTAGCGGGAACAACCCCAGCTCCTACAATGAGCAGTTCTTC
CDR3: CASSLTTSGNNPSSYNEQFF

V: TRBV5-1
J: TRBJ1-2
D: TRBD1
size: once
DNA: TGCGCCAGCAGCTTACCGACAGGGCCCAACTTTAACTATGGCTACACCTTC
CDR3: CASSLPTGPNFNYGYTF

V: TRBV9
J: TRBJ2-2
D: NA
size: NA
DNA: TGTGCCAGCAGCGTAGAACCCGCGAACACCGGGGAGCTGTTTTTT
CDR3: CASSVEPANTGELFF

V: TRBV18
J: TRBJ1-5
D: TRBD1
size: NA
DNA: TGTGCCAGCTCACCACGGATTGGCAGGGGGAATCGACAGCCCCAGCATTTT
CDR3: CASSPRIGRGNRQPQHF

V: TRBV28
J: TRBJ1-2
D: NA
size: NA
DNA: TGTGCCAGCAGTTTACAGGTCCTCTATGGCTACACCTTC
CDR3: CASSLQVLYGYTF

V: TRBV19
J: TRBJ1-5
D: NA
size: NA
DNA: TGTGCCAGTACGTCTTACGGACAGCTTAATCAGCCCCAGCATTTT
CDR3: CASTSYGQLNQPQHF

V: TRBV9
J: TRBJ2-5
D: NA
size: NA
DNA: TGTGCCAGCAGCGTTCGAGGGGAGTGGGAGACCCAGTACTTC
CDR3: CASSVRGEWETQYF

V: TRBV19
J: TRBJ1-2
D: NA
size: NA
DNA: TGTGCCAGTAGTAACCCATCAGGAGGCGGTGGAAGAGGGTATGGCTACACCTTC
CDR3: CASSNPSGGGGRGYGYTF

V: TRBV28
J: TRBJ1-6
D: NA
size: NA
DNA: TGTGCCAGCATTCCGCGGAGGTATAATTCACCCCTCCACTTT
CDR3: CASIPRRYNSPLHF

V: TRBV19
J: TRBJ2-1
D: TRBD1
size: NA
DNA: TGTGCCAGCTCCAAGGCGGACAGGAGATCCAATGAGCAGTTCTTC
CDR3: CASSKADRRSNEQFF

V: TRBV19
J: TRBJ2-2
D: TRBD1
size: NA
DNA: TGTGCCAGTAGTATCCCCGGGACAGGGGGCTCCGGGGAGCTGTTTTTT
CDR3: CASSIPGTGGSGELFF